Below are 13 T cell receptor beta chains sequenced from a single sample in a study of T cells after yellow fever vaccination. Using its own MiXCR run on the 5' RACE reads, TCRdb lists one record per CDR3 protein. The sample yields more than 300,000 distinct CDR3 sequences, 3.5% to 4.5% seen once. Material: PBMCs, obtained 15 days after the yellow fever booster vaccination. Receptors originate from a young man who received the YFV17D yellow fever vaccine.

In its sample, this clonotype was seen many times. CDR3 nucleotide sequence: TGTGCCAGCAGCTTACTAGCCGGAACAGATACGCAGTATTTT. This sequence encodes CASSLLAGTDTQYF. This sequence joins TRBV7-2 and TRBJ2-3; tentatively, D is TRBD2 (5 bases). The CDR3 is 14 residues long. Germline V gives CDR1 SGHTA, CDR2 FQGNSA. V lost 2 bases and J 3 bases, leaving 9 bases between the germline ends.

In this sample, this clonotype turned up many times. V usage is TRBV6-5 and J usage is TRBJ1-2, with D uncertain. This CDR3 is built from 13 residues. Germline V gives CDR1 MNHEY, CDR2 SVGAGI. V gave up 5 bases and J gave up 8 bases, with 15 bases separating them. CDR3 amino acids: CASSPTVLYGYTF. The CDR3 DNA follows: TGTGCCAGCAGTCCCACGGTTCTGTACGGCTACACCTTC.

This clonotype came up a few times. The chain joins TRBV4-3 to TRBJ2-1; 9 nucleotides line up with TRBD2. The germline V gene encodes CDR1 LGHNA and CDR2 YSLEER. V shed 2 bases and J 6 bases; nucleotides not matched to a gene: 32. The CDR3 has 24 residues. CDR3 sequence: CASSQPLSTTPPSRTSAPGNEQFF. In nucleotides, the CDR3 is TGCGCCAGCAGCCAACCTCTCTCGACTACCCCTCCCTCCCGGACTAGCGCCCCGGGCAATGAGCAGTTCTTC.

The V gene is TRBV6-2 or TRBV6-3, the J gene TRBJ1-5; 8 bases map to TRBD1. The CDR3 covers 14 residues. Germline values: CDR1 MNHEY, CDR2 SVGEGT. The junction had 7 bases not matched to a gene; V was cut back by 8 bases and J by 4 bases. The CDR3 DNA is TGTGCCAGCCATACAGGGGGGAGAAATCAGCCCCAGCATTTT. This sequence encodes CASHTGGRNQPQHF.

The sample holds many counts of this clonotype. The chain recombines TRBV6-5 with TRBJ2-5; D ambiguous. V dropped 6 bases and J dropped 1 base, with 12 bases sitting between them. The germline V gene encodes CDR1 MNHEY and CDR2 SVGAGI. The length of the CDR3 is 14 residues. The CDR3 spells CASRAGWGQETQYF. The CDR3 region has the DNA TGTGCCAGCAGGGCCGGTTGGGGCCAAGAGACCCAGTACTTC.

Ten or more counts support this clonotype. Its ends do not fully match the called genes, so a read error is possible. The V call is TRBV7-2, the J call TRBJ2-7, with 8 bases aligning to TRBD2. The CDR3 totals 15 residues. Germline values: CDR1 SGHTA, CDR2 FQGNSA. CDR3 in amino acids: CASSPSGQRGTLGDF. CDR3 nucleotides: TGTGCCAGCAGCCCGTCGGGCCAGCGGGGGACTCTAGGGGACTTC.

The V and J genes are TRBV6-5 and TRBJ1-2; D gene uncertain. This CDR3 has 13 residues. Germline V gives CDR1 MNHEY, CDR2 SVGAGI. V lost 7 bases and J lost 8, with 17 bases in between. CDR3: CASMTPTLWGYTF. The CDR3 nucleotides read TGTGCCAGCATGACCCCGACATTATGGGGCTACACCTTC.

This clonotype was counted at least ten times. The V and J genes are TRBV12-3 or TRBV12-4 and TRBJ1-5, with D perhaps matching TRBD1 (6 bases). Trimming pared 6 bases from V and 2 bases from J, leaving 11 bases between. This CDR3 has 14 residues. CDR3 in DNA: TGTGCCAGCAGCTACAGGGCGGGCAATCAGCCCCAGCATTTT. Translation: CASSYRAGNQPQHF.

This clonotype has more than one count but fewer than ten. J is TRBJ2-5 and V is TRBV5-1, with 10 bases matching TRBD2. Trimming took 4 bases from V and 5 from J; bases not matched to a gene: 11. CDR3 length: 16 amino acids. Looked up from germline, CDR1 is SGHRS and CDR2 is YFSETQ. The CDR3 DNA is TGCGCCAGCAGCCCGGGTGCTAGCGGGGGTCGGGAGACCCAGTACTTC. Residues: CASSPGASGGRETQYF. The entire variable domain, with the rest obtained from reference TRBV5-1 and TRBJ2-5, is as follows: KAGVTQTPRYLIKTRGQQVTLSCSPISGHRSVSWYQQTPGQGLQFLFEYFSETQRNKGNFPGRFSGRQFSNSRSEMNVSTLELGDSALYLCASSPGASGGRETQYFGPGTRLLVL.

This clonotype was seen at least ten times. Compared with germline, one end of the junction differs, possibly owing to a read error. CDR3 bases: TGTGCCACCAGTGACTCGGGCCGCACACATACGCAGTATTTT. Translation gives CATSDSGRTHTQYF. This chain uses TRBV24-1 with TRBJ2-3; no clear D. Germline assignment: CDR1 KGHDR and CDR2 SFDVKD. This CDR3 region has 14 residues.

This sequence joins TRBV10-2 and TRBJ2-3; perhaps TRBD2 as D (5 bases). The CDR3 consists of 15 residues. Deletions cut 4 bases from V and 4 bases from J, with 15 bases between. Germline V CDR1 and CDR2: WSHSY, SAAADI. The CDR3 region is CASSATRSRADTQYF. The CDR3 nucleotides read TGCGCCAGCAGTGCGACGCGTTCGAGGGCAGATACGCAGTATTTT.

This clonotype was observed a few times. This chain links TRBV7-2 with TRBJ2-4; D tentatively reads TRBD1 or TRBD2 (5 bases each). Germline CDR1 and CDR2: SGHTA and FQGNSA. Trimming left V 3 bases short and J 11 bases short, with 11 bases between. The CDR3 totals 12 residues. CDR3 sequence (DNA): TGTGCCAGCAGCTTTAGGGGACGAGTTCAGTACTTC. This sequence encodes CASSFRGRVQYF.

The chain couples TRBV5-1 to TRBJ2-5; TRBD1 matches at 8 bases. Germline V CDR1 and CDR2: SGHRS, YFSETQ. V lost 7 bases to trimming and J lost 2 bases; unmatched junction nucleotides: 4. The CDR3 covers 13 residues. This chain's CDR3 is CASETGDQETQYF. Written as DNA, the CDR3 is TGCGCCAGCGAGACAGGGGATCAAGAGACCCAGTACTTC.